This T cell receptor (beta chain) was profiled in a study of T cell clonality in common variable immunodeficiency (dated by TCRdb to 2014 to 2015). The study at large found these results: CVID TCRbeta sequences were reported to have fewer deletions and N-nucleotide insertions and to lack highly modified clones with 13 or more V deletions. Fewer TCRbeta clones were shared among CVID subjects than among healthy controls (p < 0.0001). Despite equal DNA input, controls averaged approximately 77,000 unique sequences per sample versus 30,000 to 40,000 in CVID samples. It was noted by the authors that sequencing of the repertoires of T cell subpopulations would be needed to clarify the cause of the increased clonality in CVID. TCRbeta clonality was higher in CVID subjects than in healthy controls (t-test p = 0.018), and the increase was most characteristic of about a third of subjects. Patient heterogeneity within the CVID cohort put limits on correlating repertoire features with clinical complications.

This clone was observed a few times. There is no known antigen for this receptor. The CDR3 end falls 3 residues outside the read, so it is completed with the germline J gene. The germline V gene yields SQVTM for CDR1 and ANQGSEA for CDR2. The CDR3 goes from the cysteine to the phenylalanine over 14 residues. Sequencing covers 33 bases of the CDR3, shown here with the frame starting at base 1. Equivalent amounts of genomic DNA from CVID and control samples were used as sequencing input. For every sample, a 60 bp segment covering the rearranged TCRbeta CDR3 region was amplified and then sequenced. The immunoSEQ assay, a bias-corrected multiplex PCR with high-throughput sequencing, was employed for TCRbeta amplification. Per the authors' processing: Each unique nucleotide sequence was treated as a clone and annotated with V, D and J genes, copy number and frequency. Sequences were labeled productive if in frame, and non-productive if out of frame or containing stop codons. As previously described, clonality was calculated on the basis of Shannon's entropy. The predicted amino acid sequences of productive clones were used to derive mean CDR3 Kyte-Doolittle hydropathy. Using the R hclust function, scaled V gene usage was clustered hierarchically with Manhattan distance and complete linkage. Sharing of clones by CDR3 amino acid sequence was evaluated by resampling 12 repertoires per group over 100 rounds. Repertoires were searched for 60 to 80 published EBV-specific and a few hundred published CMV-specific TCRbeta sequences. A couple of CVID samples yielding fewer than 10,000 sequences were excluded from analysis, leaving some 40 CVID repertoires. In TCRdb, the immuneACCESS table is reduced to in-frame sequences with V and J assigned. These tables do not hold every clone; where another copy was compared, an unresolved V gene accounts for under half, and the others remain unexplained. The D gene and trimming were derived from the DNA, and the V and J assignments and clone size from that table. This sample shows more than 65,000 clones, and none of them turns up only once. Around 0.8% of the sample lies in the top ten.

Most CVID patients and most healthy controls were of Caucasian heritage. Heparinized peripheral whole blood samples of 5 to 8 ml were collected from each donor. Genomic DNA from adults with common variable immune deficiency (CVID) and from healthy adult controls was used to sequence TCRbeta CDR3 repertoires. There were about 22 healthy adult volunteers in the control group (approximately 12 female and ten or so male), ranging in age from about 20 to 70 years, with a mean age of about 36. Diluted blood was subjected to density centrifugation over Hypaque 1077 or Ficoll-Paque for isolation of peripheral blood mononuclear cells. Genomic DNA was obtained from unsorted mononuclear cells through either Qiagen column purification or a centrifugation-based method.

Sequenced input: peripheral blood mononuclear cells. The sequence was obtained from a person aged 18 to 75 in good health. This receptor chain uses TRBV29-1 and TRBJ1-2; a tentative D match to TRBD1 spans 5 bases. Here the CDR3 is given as CSVEGGLSIKGYTF. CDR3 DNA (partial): TGCAGCGTTGAAGGGGGACTTTCAATAAAGGGC. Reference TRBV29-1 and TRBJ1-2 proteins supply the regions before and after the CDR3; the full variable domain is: SAVISQKPSRDICQRGTSLTIQCQVDSQVTMMFWYRQQPGQSLTLIATANQGSEATYESGFVIDKFPISRPNLTFSTLTVSNMSPEDSSIYLCSVEGGLSIKGYTFGSGTRLTVV.